This TCR beta chain was recovered during a study of blood T cell repertoires in COVID-19. In the study overall: The United States, Italy and Spain supplied acute and convalescent COVID-19 samples. Nucleic acid was either cDNA or gDNA, and it came from T cells, B-cell-depleted T cells, or PBMCs.

The V segment lost 0 bases and the J segment 6 bases; nucleotides outside the gene matches: 10. CDR1 and CDR2 (germline): SGHRS, YFSETQ. This CDR3 has 17 amino acids. In the authors' methods: How many nucleated cells were present was estimated from reference gene primer amplification. Profiled with immunoSEQ multiplex PCR; TCRdb holds only in-frame clones, not every one. V and J calls and clone size follow that table, whereas D and trimming were derived from the DNA. The sample yields 150,000 to 200,000 clones, approximately 84% seen once. Sequencing was performed on peripheral blood. The source of this sequence is a human donor with acute or convalescent COVID-19. The donor label of this sample is uncertain. The chain combines TRBV5-1 with TRBJ1-4; 8 bases are shared with TRBD1. CDR3 nucleotide sequence: TGCGCCAGCAGCTTGGGTGCAGGGGGCGGACCGCATGAAAAACTGTTTTTT. Translated, it gives CASSLGAGGGPHEKLFF.